The 27 T cell receptor beta chains below all came from one sample that was sequenced in a study of blood T cell repertoires in COVID-19. Method: immunoSEQ multiplex PCR; TCRdb's copy keeps in-frame clones and lacks some. This repertoire shows 180,000 or so clones, around four fifths found once; its top ten account for about 3.6%. Sequenced sample: PBMCs or T cells enriched from blood (not recorded which). Receptors originate from a woman aged 50 to 65 in a cohort exposed to, infected with or recovered from COVID-19 (not recorded which).

The V and J genes are TRBV19 and TRBJ1-1; TRBD1 might be the D (5 bases). Germline lookup yields CDR1 LNHDA and CDR2 SQIVND (reference sequence). V lost 4 bases, J lost 0 bases, and 21 bases lay in between. This CDR3 comprises 18 residues. CDR3 in amino acids: CASSNPPGLLRMNTEAFF. The CDR3 region has the DNA TGTGCCAGTAGTAATCCCCCGGGACTGCTGCGCATGAACACTGAAGCTTTCTTT.

CDR3 sequence: CASSPEVDTQYF. DNA for the CDR3: TGCGCCAGCAGCCCGGAGGTAGATACGCAGTATTTT. The genes are TRBV5-1 and TRBJ2-3, with a weak D call TRBD2 (5 bases). Germline values: CDR1 SGHRS, CDR2 YFSETQ. Trimming stripped 4 bases from V and 5 bases from J, with 8 bases between. The CDR3 contains 12 residues.

The chain couples TRBV27 to TRBJ1-2; 9 nucleotides match TRBD1. Trimming removed 4 bases from V and 5 bases from J; junction bases left unmatched: 8. This CDR3 region has 15 residues. CDR1 is MNHEY, CDR2 SMNVEV, per germline (reference sequence). CDR3 residues: CASSWRQGVGYGYTF. CDR3 coding DNA: TGTGCCAGCAGTTGGAGACAGGGGGTTGGTTATGGCTACACCTTC.

The gene calls are TRBV28 and TRBJ2-3; weak D call: TRBD1 (5 bases). CDR1 is MDHEN, CDR2 SYDVKM, per germline. The CDR3 is made up of 14 amino acids. V dropped 6 bases and J dropped 0 bases, with 10 bases sitting between them. CDR3 sequence: CASRRGTSTDTQYF. For the CDR3, the DNA is TGTGCCAGCAGAAGGGGAACTAGCACAGATACGCAGTATTTT.

In regard to this clone: This specimen includes other DNA sequences encoding the same CDR3. The chain employs TRBV7-2 and TRBJ1-1; D uncertain. This CDR3 contains 13 residues. Germline-derived CDR1 and CDR2 are SGHTA and FQGNSA. Trimming took 3 bases from V and 0 from J, leaving 5 bases between them. The chain's CDR3 is CASSFSVNTEAFF. CDR3 DNA sequence: TGTGCCAGCAGCTTCTCCGTGAACACTGAAGCTTTCTTT.

The chain has TRBV7-9 and TRBJ2-3, with 12 bases identical to TRBD1. CDR3 length: 17 residues. Trimming removed 5 bases from V and 3 bases from J; junction bases left unmatched: 9. Germline V gene sequence: CDR1 SEHNR, CDR2 FQNEAQ (reference sequence). CDR3 residues: CASSPYGTGGMTDTQYF. The CDR3 DNA follows: TGTGCCAGCAGCCCTTACGGGACAGGGGGCATGACAGATACGCAGTATTTT.

The V and J genes are TRBV5-4 and TRBJ1-2; 7 nucleotides align to TRBD1. The CDR3 spans 15 residues. The germline V gene encodes CDR1 SGHNT and CDR2 YYREEE (reference sequence). Trimming removed 0 bases from V and 8 bases from J; junction bases left unmatched: 10. The CDR3 DNA reads TGTGCCAGCAGCTTGGGGGCAGGGGGTGCCTACGGCTACACCTTC. Amino acid sequence: CASSLGAGGAYGYTF.

The J gene is TRBJ1-6, the V gene TRBV6-5; D is possibly TRBD1 (6 bases). Germline assignment: CDR1 MNHEY and CDR2 SVGAGI. This CDR3 region has 13 residues. The ends were cut back, 2 bases at V and 14 bases at J, with 13 bases in the middle. The CDR3 DNA reads TGTGCCAGCAGTTACGGGACGCCAGGGGCCCTCCACTTT. Residues: CASSYGTPGALHF.

V gene TRBV19 combines with J gene TRBJ1-1; D ambiguous. Germline V gene lookup returns CDR1 LNHDA and CDR2 SQIVND (reference sequence). The CDR3 has 15 residues. V was trimmed by 3 bases and J by 0 bases, leaving 11 bases between them. Here the CDR3 reads CASSISHSMNTEAFF. CDR3 DNA: TGTGCCAGTAGTATCTCTCACAGCATGAACACTGAAGCTTTCTTT.

The chain recombines TRBV9 with TRBJ2-3, with TRBD2 identical over 7 bases. The CDR3 covers 13 residues. Per the germline V gene, CDR1 is SGDLS and CDR2 is YYNGEE. The V segment lost 4 bases and the J segment 8 bases; nucleotides outside the gene matches: 7. The CDR3 DNA reads TGTGCCAGCAGCCTCGCGGGAGAGGTTACGCAGTATTTT. Translated: CASSLAGEVTQYF. Combining the CDR3 with reference TRBV9 and TRBJ2-3 gives the whole variable domain DSGVTQTPKHLITATGQRVTLRCSPRSGDLSVYWYQQSLDQGLQFLIQYYNGEERAKGNILERFSAQQFPDLHSELNLSSLELGDSALYFCASSLAGEVTQYFGPGTRLTVL.

This chain uses TRBV28 with TRBJ1-2; 7 positions agree with TRBD1. CDR1 MDHEN and CDR2 SYDVKM come from the germline V gene. This CDR3 is 15 amino acids long. The junction had 6 bases not matched to a gene; V was cut back by 1 base and J by 4 bases. CDR3 protein: CASSLSWAGGYGYTF. CDR3 in DNA: TGTGCCAGCAGTTTATCTTGGGCAGGGGGCTATGGCTACACCTTC.

The V gene is TRBV28, the J gene TRBJ1-5; TRBD1 aligns across 10 bases. This CDR3 is 16 amino acids long. CDR1 MDHEN and CDR2 SYDVKM come from the germline V gene. Germline trimming cut 5 bases from V and 4 bases from J; bases unmatched to any gene: 8. The CDR3 loop reads CASSPGDRGSNQPQHF. In DNA, the CDR3 is TGTGCCAGCAGTCCAGGGGACAGGGGTTCGAATCAGCCCCAGCATTTT. Filled out from reference TRBV28 and TRBJ1-5, the complete variable domain reads DVKVTQSSRYLVKRTGEKVFLECVQDMDHENMFWYRQDPGLGLRLIYFSYDVKMKEKGDIPEGYSVSREKKERFSLILESASTNQTSMYLCASSPGDRGSNQPQHFGDGTRLSIL.

The chain combines TRBV19 with TRBJ1-1; D perhaps matches TRBD1 (5 bases). V was clipped by 3 bases and J by 0 bases, with 14 bases between them. This CDR3 comprises 16 residues. Germline V lookup: CDR1 LNHDA, CDR2 SQIVND (reference sequence). CDR3 amino acids: CASSIIGGALNTEAFF. Here the CDR3 DNA reads TGTGCCAGTAGTATCATCGGAGGGGCTCTGAACACTGAAGCTTTCTTT.

CDR3 nucleotides: TGTGCCAGCAGTTTGGGGGCGGGCTGGTACACCTTC. Protein product: CASSLGAGWYTF. The chain employs TRBV11-2 and TRBJ1-2; weak D call: TRBD1 (6 bases). The germline gives CDR1 SGHAT, CDR2 FQNNGV. The length of the CDR3 is 12 residues. The V gene lost 6 bases and the J gene lost 11 bases, with 16 bases spanning the gap.

The CDR3 loop is CASSKIPGQGGTGELFF. CDR3 in DNA: TGTGCCAGTAGTAAGATCCCGGGACAGGGCGGCACCGGGGAGCTGTTTTTT. V is TRBV19 and J is TRBJ2-2; 9 bases map to TRBD1. Unmatched junction bases numbered 10, after V lost 4 bases and J lost 4 bases. The germline CDR1 and CDR2 sequences are LNHDA and SQIVND (reference sequence). There are 17 residues in the CDR3.

The chain carries TRBV19 and TRBJ1-2, with D possibly matching TRBD1 (5 bases). The length of the CDR3 is 16 residues. Trimming pared 5 bases from V and 4 bases from J, leaving 20 bases between. The germline CDR1 and CDR2 sequences are LNHDA and SQIVND (reference sequence). CDR3 bases: TGTGCCAGTAGTCAGGGTGATTTGGCGTTTAGCTATGGCTACACCTTC. This sequence encodes CASSQGDLAFSYGYTF.

The chain links TRBV27 to TRBJ2-3; 8 bases agree with TRBD1. The CDR3 length is 17 residues. Germline V gives CDR1 MNHEY, CDR2 SMNVEV (reference sequence). The junction had 9 bases not matched to a gene; V was cut back by 3 bases and J by 1 base. CDR3 DNA sequence: TGTGCCAGCAGTTTTACTCAGGGGGCGATAGGCACAGATACGCAGTATTTT. Its translation: CASSFTQGAIGTDTQYF.

This clone rates as medium-sized. The chain combines TRBV5-1 with TRBJ1-3; TRBD1 is a possible D gene (6 bases). Trimming removed 4 bases at V and 1 base at J, with 12 bases between. Per the germline V gene, CDR1 is SGHRS and CDR2 is YFSETQ. This CDR3 comprises 15 residues. In DNA form, the CDR3 reads TGCGCCAGCAGCGAACAGGGAGTATCTGGAAACACCATATATTTT. Encoded protein: CASSEQGVSGNTIYF.

The chain has TRBV5-1 and TRBJ2-1; TRBD1 aligns across 8 bases. The germline V gene encodes CDR1 SGHRS and CDR2 YFSETQ. This CDR3 is 20 amino acids long. V dropped 3 bases and J dropped 0; count of bases not matched to a gene: 17. The CDR3 coding sequence is TGCGCCAGCAGCTCATCTCTTAACCGGGACAGGACTAACTCCTACAATGAGCAGTTCTTC. Its protein product is CASSSSLNRDRTNSYNEQFF. Full variable domain (missing parts from reference TRBV5-1 and TRBJ2-1): KAGVTQTPRYLIKTRGQQVTLSCSPISGHRSVSWYQQTPGQGLQFLFEYFSETQRNKGNFPGRFSGRQFSNSRSEMNVSTLELGDSALYLCASSSSLNRDRTNSYNEQFFGPGTRLTVL.

This chain joins TRBV10-1 and TRBJ2-1; the match to TRBD1 covers 8 bases. After removal of 5 bases from V and 5 bases from J, the junction contained 5 bases not matched to a gene. Germline values: CDR1 WNHNN, CDR2 SYGVQD (reference sequence). The CDR3 consists of 14 residues. In DNA form, the CDR3 reads TGCGCCAGCAGTCCCAGGGGGCTTAACAATGAGCAGTTCTTC. Its protein is CASSPRGLNNEQFF.

This clone came up a few times. V gene TRBV5-1 combines with J gene TRBJ2-3, with D unresolved. V lost 0 bases to trimming and J lost 0 bases, with 5 bases between them. The CDR3 has 14 amino acids. CDR1 is SGHRS, CDR2 YFSETQ, per germline. The CDR3 protein is CASSLATSTDTQYF. In DNA, the CDR3 is TGCGCCAGCAGCTTGGCTACTAGCACAGATACGCAGTATTTT.

The CDR3 region is CASSVQGASLSGNTIYF. CDR3 DNA sequence: TGTGCCAGCAGTGTACAGGGGGCCTCACTCTCTGGAAACACCATATATTTT. The chain uses TRBV2 and TRBJ1-3; 9 bases align to TRBD1. Per germline, CDR1 SNHLY and CDR2 FYNNEI. The CDR3 runs 17 residues. The J segment lost 0 bases and the V segment lost 4 bases, leaving 7 bases of the junction unmatched. Using reference TRBV2 and TRBJ1-3 for the parts outside the CDR3, the full variable domain is EPEVTQTPSHQVTQMGQEVILRCVPISNHLYFYWYRQILGQKVEFLVSFYNNEISEKSEIFDDQFSVERPDGSNFTLKIRSTKLEDSAMYFCASSVQGASLSGNTIYFGEGSWLTVV.

V is TRBV9 and J is TRBJ2-5, with 8 bases that match TRBD2. V lost 0 bases to trimming and J lost 3 bases; unmatched junction nucleotides: 7. Germline V gives CDR1 SGDLS, CDR2 YYNGEE. The CDR3 is made up of 16 amino acids. CDR3 residues: CASSVAGGRVEETQYF. CDR3 coding DNA: TGTGCCAGCAGCGTAGCGGGGGGGCGGGTTGAAGAGACCCAGTACTTC.

The chain carries TRBV10-3 and TRBJ1-2; TRBD1 aligns across 7 bases. With 3 bases clipped from V and 6 bases from J, the junction kept 7 bases outside the gene matches. Germline V gene lookup returns CDR1 ENHRY and CDR2 SYGVKD. CDR3 length equals 14 residues. The CDR3 protein is CAISDLQGSDGYTF. CDR3 DNA: TGTGCCATCAGTGATCTACAGGGGTCAGATGGCTACACCTTC.

Written as DNA, the CDR3 is TGTGCCAGCAGCCACCCGCGGGACTACACCGGGGAGCTGTTTTTT. It specifies CASSHPRDYTGELFF. V and J are TRBV5-5 and TRBJ2-2; TRBD2 is a possible D gene (6 bases). The V gene's germline CDR1 is SGHKS and CDR2 YYEKEE (reference sequence). V was clipped by 4 bases and J by 3 bases, with 13 bases between them. The CDR3 runs to 15 residues.

The chain employs TRBV7-9 and TRBJ2-5; D is unclear. V lost 0 bases and J 5 bases, leaving 13 bases between the germline ends. There are 15 residues in the CDR3. CDR1 is SEHNR, CDR2 FQNEAQ, per germline (reference sequence). The CDR3 loop is CASSLARPVGETQYF. The CDR3, as DNA: TGTGCCAGCAGCTTAGCTAGGCCAGTCGGGGAGACCCAGTACTTC. Full variable domain (rest looked up from reference TRBV7-9 and TRBJ2-5): DTGVSQNPRHKITKRGQNVTFRCDPISEHNRLYWYRQTLGQGPEFLTYFQNEAQLEKSRLLSDRFSAERPKGSFSTLEIQRTEQGDSAMYLCASSLARPVGETQYFGPGTRLLVL.

The chain joins TRBV28 to TRBJ2-7; TRBD1 aligns across 9 bases. Germline V gene data show CDR1 as MDHEN and CDR2 as SYDVKM. The ends lost 2 bases at V and 3 bases at J; junction bases unmatched: 8. The CDR3 totals 16 residues. The CDR3 reads CASSLPLQGAGYEQYF. For the CDR3, the DNA is TGTGCCAGCAGTTTACCGTTACAGGGGGCCGGCTACGAGCAGTACTTC. Supplemented by reference TRBV28 and TRBJ2-7, the full variable domain reads DVKVTQSSRYLVKRTGEKVFLECVQDMDHENMFWYRQDPGLGLRLIYFSYDVKMKEKGDIPEGYSVSREKKERFSLILESASTNQTSMYLCASSLPLQGAGYEQYFGPGTRLTVT.